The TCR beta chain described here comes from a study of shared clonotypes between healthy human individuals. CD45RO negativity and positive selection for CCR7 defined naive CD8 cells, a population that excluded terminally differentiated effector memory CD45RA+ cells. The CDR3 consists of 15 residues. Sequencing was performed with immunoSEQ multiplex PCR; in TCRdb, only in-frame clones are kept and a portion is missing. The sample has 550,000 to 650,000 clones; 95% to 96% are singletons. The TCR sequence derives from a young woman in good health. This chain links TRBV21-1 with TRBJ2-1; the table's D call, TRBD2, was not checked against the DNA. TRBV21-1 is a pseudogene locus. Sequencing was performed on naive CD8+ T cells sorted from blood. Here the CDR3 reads CASSTAGSSYNEQFF. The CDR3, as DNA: TGTGCCAGCAGCACGGCGGGGAGCTCCTACAATGAGCAGTTCTTC.